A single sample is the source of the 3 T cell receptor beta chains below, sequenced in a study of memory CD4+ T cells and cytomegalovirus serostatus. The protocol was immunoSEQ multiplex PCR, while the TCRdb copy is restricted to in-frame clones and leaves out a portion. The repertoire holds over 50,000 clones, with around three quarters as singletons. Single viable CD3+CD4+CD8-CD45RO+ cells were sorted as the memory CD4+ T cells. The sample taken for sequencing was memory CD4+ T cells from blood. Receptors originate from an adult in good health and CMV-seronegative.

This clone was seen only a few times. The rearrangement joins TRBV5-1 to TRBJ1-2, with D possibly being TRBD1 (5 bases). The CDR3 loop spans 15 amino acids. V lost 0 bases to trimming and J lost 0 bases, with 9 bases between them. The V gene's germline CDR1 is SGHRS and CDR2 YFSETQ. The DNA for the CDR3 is TGCGCCAGCAGCTTGGATGCAGGGTCTAACTATGGCTACACCTTC. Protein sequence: CASSLDAGSNYGYTF.

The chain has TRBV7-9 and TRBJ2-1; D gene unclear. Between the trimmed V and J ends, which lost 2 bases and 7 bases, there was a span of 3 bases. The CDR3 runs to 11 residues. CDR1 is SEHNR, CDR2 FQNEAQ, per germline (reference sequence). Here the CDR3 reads CASSLKNEQFF. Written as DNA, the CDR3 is TGTGCCAGCAGCTTAAAGAATGAGCAGTTCTTC.

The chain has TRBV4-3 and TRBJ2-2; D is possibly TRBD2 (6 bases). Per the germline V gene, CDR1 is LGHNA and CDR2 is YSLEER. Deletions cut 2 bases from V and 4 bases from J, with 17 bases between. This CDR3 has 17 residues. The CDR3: CASSQTHGGSGTGELFF. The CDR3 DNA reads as TGCGCCAGCAGCCAAACCCACGGGGGATCGGGCACCGGGGAGCTGTTTTTT.